These T cell receptor beta chains were read from a single sample in a study of regulatory T cells in long-lasting Graves disease. Each CDR3 protein gets one entry after TCRdb re-called the multiplex PCR reads with MiXCR. The repertoire includes 350,000 to 450,000 distinct CDR3 sequences, more than 20% of them detected once, and around 30% sits in the top ten. This specimen consisted of peripheral blood mononuclear cells (PBMCs), obtained when the disease was refractory, from a patient treated with antithyroid drugs. The receptors stem from a middle-aged woman with Graves disease. The CDR3 runs from the conserved cysteine through the conserved F or W. The order of the fields is D gene, J gene, V gene, clone size, CDR3 protein, CDR3 DNA. The D gene is left open where the match is weak. Some rows have no size entry. The others give once, few or many, or a class for an expanded clone.

d_gene: TRBD1; j_gene: TRBJ2-7; v_gene: TRBV28; abundance: many; CDR3aa: CASSPWTGALTYEQYF; CDR3nt: TGTGCCAGCAGTCCTTGGACAGGAGCCTTAACCTACGAGCAGTACTTC
d_gene: .; j_gene: TRBJ2-7; v_gene: TRBV10-3; abundance: many; CDR3aa: CAISESRQPGYEQYF; CDR3nt: TGTGCCATCAGTGAGTCGCGACAGCCGGGTTACGAGCAGTACTTC
d_gene: .; j_gene: TRBJ2-7; v_gene: TRBV28; abundance: many; CDR3aa: CASSLTDYEQYF; CDR3nt: TGTGCCAGCAGCTTAACGGACTACGAGCAGTACTTC
d_gene: .; j_gene: TRBJ2-5; v_gene: TRBV7-6; abundance: few; CDR3aa: CASSSPQRAPKANGGPGTQYF; CDR3nt: TGTGCCAGCAGCTCCCCGCAACGGGCGCCGAAGGCCAATGGAGGGCCGGGGACCCAGTACTTC
d_gene: .; j_gene: TRBJ1-4; v_gene: TRBV7-8; abundance: many; CDR3aa: CASSLLARDREKLFF; CDR3nt: TGTGCCAGCAGCTTACTAGCCAGGGATAGGGAAAAACTGTTTTTT
d_gene: TRBD2; j_gene: TRBJ2-5; v_gene: TRBV6-1; abundance: few; CDR3aa: CASSASGFQETQYF; CDR3nt: TGTGCCAGCAGCGCTAGCGGCTTCCAAGAGACCCAGTACTTC
d_gene: .; j_gene: TRBJ2-7; v_gene: TRBV10-3; abundance: few; CDR3aa: CAISGRDLSSYEQYF; CDR3nt: TGTGCCATCAGTGGCCGGGACTTAAGCTCCTACGAGCAGTACTTC
d_gene: TRBD1; j_gene: TRBJ2-5; v_gene: TRBV18; abundance: .; CDR3aa: CASSTTGGKGETQYF; CDR3nt: TGTGCCAGCTCGACGACAGGGGGCAAGGGGGAGACCCAGTACTTC
d_gene: .; j_gene: TRBJ1-5; v_gene: TRBV2; abundance: many; CDR3aa: CASSEAQGGTRSQPQHF; CDR3nt: TGTGCCAGCAGTGAAGCGCAAGGGGGGACGCGTAGTCAGCCCCAGCATTTT
d_gene: TRBD1; j_gene: TRBJ2-7; v_gene: TRBV29-1; abundance: .; CDR3aa: CSVARGQAYEQYF; CDR3nt: TGCAGCGTTGCCCGCGGACAGGCCTACGAGCAGTACTTC